The text below deals with one T cell receptor (beta chain). The antigen is unknown. This record belongs to a study of beta chain features in type 1 diabetes. Broader study findings: Shorter TCRB CDR3s, moderately but significantly so, marked every one of the four CD4+ subsets in Type 1 diabetes patients.

As every portion of the isolated RNA was reverse transcribed, the sequencing read expressed TCRB transcripts. Sequenced by immunoSEQ multiplex PCR; TCRdb stores in-frame clones only, minus some. The repertoire includes a few hundred thousand clones, under 20% of them detected once, and approximately 0.087% sits in the top ten. Sequencing input: naive CD4+ T cells from blood. The source is a man aged 30-40 years with type 1 diabetes.

The CDR3: CASSYSGGARNIQYF. For the CDR3, the DNA is TGTGCCAGCAGTTACTCAGGGGGCGCGAGAAACATTCAGTACTTC. V and J are TRBV6-5 and TRBJ2-4; TRBD1 aligns across 7 bases. The CDR3 extends over 15 amino acids. Germline V gene data show CDR1 as MNHEY and CDR2 as SVGAGI. J was trimmed by 6 bases and V by 0 bases; bases with no gene match: 5.